The clone carrying this TCR beta chain was observed a handful of times. Its cognate antigen is unknown. V was trimmed by 8 bases and J by 0 bases, leaving 12 bases between them. CDR3 length equals 14 residues. The V gene's germline CDR1 is SNHLY and CDR2 FYNNEI. The sample belongs to a study of T cell responses to AZD1222 COVID-19 vaccine. Study results and limitations: Mostly white British, mostly female donors; authors suggested clonal diversity may be underestimated. Nearly half of the spike-specific TCRs reportedly recognize variant regions that carry no mutations. Mapped onto spike, vaccine-associated CD4 TCRs spanned it and were dominant at 160-218 and 743-854.

Generated by immunoSEQ multiplex PCR, the TCRdb table keeps only in-frame clones and is missing some. The repertoire holds some 110,000 clones, with about 93% as singletons. The source was peripheral blood, collected on day 0 of AZD1222 vaccination. This clonotype was sampled from an adult in good health. The chain carries TRBV2 and TRBJ2-3, with D uncertain. The CDR3 DNA is TGTGCCAGCCGTTACTTGGACAGCACAGATACGCAGTATTTT. This codes for CASRYLDSTDTQYF.